This TCR beta chain was sequenced in a study of blood T cell repertoires in COVID-19. TCRdb keeps only in-frame clones here, not all; method: immunoSEQ multiplex PCR. The table has under 200,000 clones, roughly 87% seen once. CDR1 is SEHNR, CDR2 FQNEAQ, per germline (reference sequence). Trimming removed 1 base at V and 3 bases at J, with 12 bases between. This CDR3 region has 15 residues. This chain links TRBV7-9 with TRBJ2-5, with D possibly TRBD1 on 6 matching bases. The sequenced sample consisted of PBMCs or T cells enriched from blood (not recorded which). The sequence was obtained from a man in his forties or fifties who had recovered from COVID-19. The CDR3 region has the DNA TGTGCCAGCAGCTTAGTGGGGACAACAAAAGAGACCCAGTACTTC. Protein: CASSLVGTTKETQYF.